The present entry profiles one T cell receptor beta chain with its context. Its specific antigen is unknown. Base qualities are missing; no much larger clone stands one base away. This sample is part of a study of OX40 agonist ivuxolimab in advanced cancers. Regarding the research as a whole: Ivuxolimab was a fully human IgG2 agonistic monoclonal antibody targeting the costimulatory receptor OX40 (CD134). Intravenous ivuxolimab was administered to patients every 2 weeks at six dose levels: 0.01, 0.1, 0.3, 1.5, 3 and 10 mg/kg. Of the 50 to 55 patients in dose escalation, some 20 had hepatocellular carcinoma, some 15 had melanoma, 9 had renal cell carcinoma and 9 had head and neck cancer. The dose-escalation cohort was almost 85% male with a mean age of around 64 years, ranging from roughly 23 to 80. Prior anti-PD-1, anti-PD-L1 or anti-CTLA-4 therapy was permitted, and checkpoint inhibitors had been received by around 40% of dose-escalation patients. Partial responses occurred in three dose-escalation patients, of whom one had hepatocellular carcinoma and two had cutaneous melanoma. Peripheral TCRbeta sequencing aimed to test whether ivuxolimab altered TCR sequence diversity and caused clonal T-cell expansion. The paper describes the monotherapy dose-escalation part (N of about 57 patients) of the phase I trial of ivuxolimab.

The trial excluded patients who had a history of autoimmune disease or were on systemic immunosuppression. Peripheral blood for TCR sequencing was drawn from every dose cohort at baseline, at cycle 4 day 1 and at cycle 7 day 1. Samples came from an open-label, multicenter, first-in-human phase I dose-escalation trial of ivuxolimab. Adults with locally advanced or metastatic melanoma, renal cell, hepatocellular, or head and neck squamous cell carcinoma were enrolled in the trial. Before TCR sequencing, CD4+ T cells and CD8+ T cells from peripheral blood were sorted into separate populations. Here is what the overall study found, with its caveats: Clonal expansion of both CD4+ and CD8+ blood T cells was observed from baseline to week 6 at doses 0.1 to 3.0 mg/kg. In the 0.1-3.0 mg/kg groups, partial responders were among the patients with the lowest normalized peripheral clonal expansion, particularly in CD8+ T cells. On average, CD8+ T cells showed more expanded clones than CD4+ T cells after ivuxolimab. The antigen specificity of the clonally expanded peripheral T cells was not determined. Low levels of normalized T-cell clonal expansion were also seen in some patients who did not respond.

The CDR3 runs 15 residues from the cysteine to the phenylalanine. This entry keeps only the CDR3 DNA: 45 bases, framed from base 1. From a lookup of the germline V gene, CDR1 and CDR2 are SGHTA and FQGTGA. Trimming leaves V shorter by 2 bases and J shorter by 0 bases, with the junction holding 2 bases beyond the gene matches. Genomic DNA was isolated from the sorted cells so that the TCRbeta CDR3 region could be sequenced. The immunoSEQ Assay was used to sequence the TCRbeta CDR3 regions. This is the immuneACCESS table as TCRdb keeps it, with only in-frame sequences that have V and J called. A part of the clones is gone; compared with another copy, unresolved V genes explain less than half, and the rest is unexplained. In this sample the table shows 50,000 or so clones, roughly nine tenths of which occur a single time. Of the sample, roughly 12% falls within the top ten clones.

The V gene is TRBV7-3 and the J gene is TRBJ1-1, and 8 junctional nucleotides match TRBD1. The clonotype was recovered from an adult with an advanced solid tumor such as melanoma, head and neck, liver or kidney cancer. The source material was CD4+ or CD8+ T cells sorted from blood, sampled in a trial of the OX40 agonist ivuxolimab. The sequenced DNA: TGTGCCAGCAGCTTACAGGGGGCCATGAACACTGAAGCTTTCTTT. This translates into CASSLQGAMNTEAFF.